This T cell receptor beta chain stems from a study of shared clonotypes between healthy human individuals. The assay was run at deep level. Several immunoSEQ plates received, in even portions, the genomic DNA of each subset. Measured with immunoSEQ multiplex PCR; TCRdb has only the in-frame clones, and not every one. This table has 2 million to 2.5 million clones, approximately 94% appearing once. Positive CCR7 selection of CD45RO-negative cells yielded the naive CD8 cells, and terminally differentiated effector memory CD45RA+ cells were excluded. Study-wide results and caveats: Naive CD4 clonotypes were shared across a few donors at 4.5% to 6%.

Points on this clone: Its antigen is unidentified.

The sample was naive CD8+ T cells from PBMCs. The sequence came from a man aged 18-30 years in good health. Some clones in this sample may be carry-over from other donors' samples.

CDR3 amino acids: CASSPYRAGPYNEQFF. For the CDR3, the DNA is TGTGCCAGCAGCCCCTACAGGGCAGGGCCCTACAATGAGCAGTTCTTC. The rearrangement links TRBV9 to TRBJ2-1, with a tentative D call TRBD1 (6 bases). This CDR3 spans 16 amino acids. Between the trimmed V and J ends, which lost 4 bases and 2 bases, there was a span of 16 bases. Germline CDR1 is SGDLS and CDR2 is YYNGEE.